This T cell receptor beta chain derives from a study of metastatic and nonmetastatic thyroid tumors. As for the study in general: Repertoires of blood and of tissue (tumor or nodule) from malignant and benign thyroid patients were compared. Points from the study as a whole: A significant increase in TCR beta diversity was reportedly seen in malignant thyroid tumors relative to benign nodules, in blood and tumor.

None of the patients had undergone any treatment ahead of thyroid surgery. This clone was observed a few times. Its target is not known. Germline V lookup: CDR1 MNHNS, CDR2 SASEGT. CDR3 length equals 13 residues. Trimming shortened V by 10 bases and J by 0 bases, and 12 bases separated the two germline ends. TCRdb re-clonotyped the PCR reads via MiXCR. The sample holds about 39,000 clones, roughly a sixth seen once. The chain recombines TRBV6-1 with TRBJ1-2; D ambiguous. This TCR derives from a female donor with papillary thyroid cancer or a benign thyroid nodule (not recorded which). Some clones in this sample may be carry-over from other donors' samples. Sample: blood. The CDR3 sequence: CATSSESNYGYTF. DNA for the CDR3: TGTGCCACGTCATCGGAGTCTAACTATGGCTACACCTTC.